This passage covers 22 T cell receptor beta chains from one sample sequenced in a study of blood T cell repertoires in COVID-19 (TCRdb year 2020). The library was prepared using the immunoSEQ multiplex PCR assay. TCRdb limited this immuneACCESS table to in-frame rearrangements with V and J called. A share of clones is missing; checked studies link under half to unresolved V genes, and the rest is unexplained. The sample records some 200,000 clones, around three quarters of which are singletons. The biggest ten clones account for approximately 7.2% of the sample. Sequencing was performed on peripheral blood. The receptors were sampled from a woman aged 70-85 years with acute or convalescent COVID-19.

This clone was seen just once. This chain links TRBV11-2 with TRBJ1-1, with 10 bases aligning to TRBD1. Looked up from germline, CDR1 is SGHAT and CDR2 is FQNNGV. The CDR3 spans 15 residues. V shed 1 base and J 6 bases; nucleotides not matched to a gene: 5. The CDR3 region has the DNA TGTGCCAGCAGCTTAGGGACAGGGGGAATATCTGAAGCTTTCTTT. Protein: CASSLGTGGISEAFF.

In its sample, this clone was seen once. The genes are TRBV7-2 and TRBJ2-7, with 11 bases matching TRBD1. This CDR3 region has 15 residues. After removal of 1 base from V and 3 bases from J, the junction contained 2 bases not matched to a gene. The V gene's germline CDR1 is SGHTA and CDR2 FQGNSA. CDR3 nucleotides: TGTGCCAGCAGCTTAGTGGGGACAGGGGGCTACGAGCAGTACTTC. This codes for CASSLVGTGGYEQYF.

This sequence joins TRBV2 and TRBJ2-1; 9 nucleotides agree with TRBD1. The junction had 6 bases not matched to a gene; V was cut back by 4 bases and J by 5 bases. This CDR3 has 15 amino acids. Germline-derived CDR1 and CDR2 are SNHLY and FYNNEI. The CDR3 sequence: CASSVEGQGNNEQFF. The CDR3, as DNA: TGTGCCAGCAGTGTGGAGGGACAGGGCAACAATGAGCAGTTCTTC.

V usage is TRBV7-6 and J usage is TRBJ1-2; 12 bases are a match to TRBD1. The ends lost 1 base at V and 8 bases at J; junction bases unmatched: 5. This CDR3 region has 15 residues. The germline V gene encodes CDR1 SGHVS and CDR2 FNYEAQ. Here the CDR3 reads CASSLGGQGARGYTF. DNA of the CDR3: TGTGCCAGCAGCTTAGGGGGACAGGGGGCGCGCGGCTACACCTTC.

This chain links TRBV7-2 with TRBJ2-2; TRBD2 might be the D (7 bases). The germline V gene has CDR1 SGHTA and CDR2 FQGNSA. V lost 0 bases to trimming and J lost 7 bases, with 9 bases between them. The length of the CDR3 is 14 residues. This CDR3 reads CASSLAGGRGELFF. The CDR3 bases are TGTGCCAGCAGCTTAGCGGGGGGGCGCGGGGAGCTGTTTTTT.

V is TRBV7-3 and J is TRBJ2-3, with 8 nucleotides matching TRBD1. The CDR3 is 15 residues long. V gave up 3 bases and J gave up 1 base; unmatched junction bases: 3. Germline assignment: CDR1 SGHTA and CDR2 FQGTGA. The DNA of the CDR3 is TGTGCCAGCAGCTTTGACAGGGGTGGCACAGATACGCAGTATTTT. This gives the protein CASSFDRGGTDTQYF.

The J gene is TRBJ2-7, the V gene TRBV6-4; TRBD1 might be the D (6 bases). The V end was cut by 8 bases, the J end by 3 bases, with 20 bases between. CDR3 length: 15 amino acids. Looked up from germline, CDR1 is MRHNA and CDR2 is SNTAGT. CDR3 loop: CASGNVDGRGYEQYF. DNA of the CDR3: TGTGCCAGCGGGAACGTCGATGGCAGGGGCTACGAGCAGTACTTC.

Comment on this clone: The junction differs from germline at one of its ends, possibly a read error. DNA of the CDR3: TGTGTCTGGGCTACTAGAAACACAGATACGCAGTATTTT. Translating it yields CVWATRNTDTQYF. The chain recombines TRBV30 with TRBJ2-3; perhaps TRBD2 as D (5 bases). CDR3 length: 13 residues. CDR1 is GTSNPN, CDR2 SVGIG, per germline (reference sequence). The full variable domain, completed using reference TRBV30 and TRBJ2-3, is SQTIHQWPATLVQPVGSPLSLECTVEGTSNPNLYWYRQAAGRGLQLLFYSVGIGQISSEVPQNLSASRPQDRQFILSSKKLLLSDSGFYLCVWATRNTDTQYFGPGTRLTVL.

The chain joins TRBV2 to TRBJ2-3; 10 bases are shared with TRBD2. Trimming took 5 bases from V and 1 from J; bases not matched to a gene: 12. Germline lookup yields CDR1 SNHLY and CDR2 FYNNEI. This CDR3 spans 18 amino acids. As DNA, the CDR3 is TGTGCCAGCAGTAACCCCCCGGGAGGACTAGCGGGCACAGATACGCAGTATTTT. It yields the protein CASSNPPGGLAGTDTQYF.

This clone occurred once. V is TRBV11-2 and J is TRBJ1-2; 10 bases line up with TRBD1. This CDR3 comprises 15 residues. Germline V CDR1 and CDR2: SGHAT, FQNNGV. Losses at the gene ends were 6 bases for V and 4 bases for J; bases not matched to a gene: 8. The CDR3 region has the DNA TGTGCCAGCAGAGAAGCCGGGACAGGGGCCTATGGCTACACCTTC. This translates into CASREAGTGAYGYTF. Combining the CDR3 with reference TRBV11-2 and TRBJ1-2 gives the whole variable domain EAGVAQSPRYKIIEKRQSVAFWCNPISGHATLYWYQQILGQGPKLLIQFQNNGVVDDSQLPKDRFSAERLKGVDSTLKIQPAKLEDSAVYLCASREAGTGAYGYTFGSGTRLTVV.

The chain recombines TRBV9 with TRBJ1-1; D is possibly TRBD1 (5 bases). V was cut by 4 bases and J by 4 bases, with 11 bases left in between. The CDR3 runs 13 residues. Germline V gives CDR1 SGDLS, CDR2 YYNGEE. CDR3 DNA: TGTGCCAGCAGCATCCAGGGTGGCACTGAAGCTTTCTTT. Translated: CASSIQGGTEAFF.

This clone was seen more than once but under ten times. The CDR3 DNA is TGTGCCAGCAGTTTCGCAGGGAACTATGGCTACACCTTC. Its translation: CASSFAGNYGYTF. The chain recombines TRBV27 with TRBJ1-2, with D perhaps matching TRBD1 (5 bases). This CDR3 contains 13 residues. Trimming removed 3 bases at V and 2 bases at J, with 7 bases between. Germline assignment: CDR1 MNHEY and CDR2 SMNVEV (reference sequence).

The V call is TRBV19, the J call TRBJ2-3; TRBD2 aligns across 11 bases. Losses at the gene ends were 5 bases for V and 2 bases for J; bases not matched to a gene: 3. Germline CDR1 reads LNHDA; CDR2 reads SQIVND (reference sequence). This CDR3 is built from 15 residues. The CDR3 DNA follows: TGTGCCAGTAGTCGACTAGCGGGGTTCACAGATACGCAGTATTTT. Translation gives CASSRLAGFTDTQYF.

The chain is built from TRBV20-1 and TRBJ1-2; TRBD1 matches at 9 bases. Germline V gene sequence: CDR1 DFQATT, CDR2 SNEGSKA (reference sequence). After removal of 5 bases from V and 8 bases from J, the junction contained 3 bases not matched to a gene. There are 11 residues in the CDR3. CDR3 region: CSAWDRVGYTF. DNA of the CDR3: TGCAGTGCTTGGGACAGGGTCGGCTACACCTTC.

CDR3 protein: CASSLLRSSSYNEQFF. CDR3 coding DNA: TGTGCCAGCAGCTTATTGAGGAGTAGCTCCTACAATGAGCAGTTCTTC. The chain links TRBV7-6 to TRBJ2-1; unclear D gene. V lost 2 bases, J lost 0 bases, and 11 bases lay in between. Germline V lookup: CDR1 SGHVS, CDR2 FNYEAQ. CDR3 length equals 16 residues. Combining the CDR3 with reference TRBV7-6 and TRBJ2-1 gives the whole variable domain GAGVSQSPRYKVTKRGQDVALRCDPISGHVSLYWYRQALGQGPEFLTYFNYEAQQDKSGLPNDRFSAERPEGSISTLTIQRTEQRDSAMYRCASSLLRSSSYNEQFFGPGTRLTVL.

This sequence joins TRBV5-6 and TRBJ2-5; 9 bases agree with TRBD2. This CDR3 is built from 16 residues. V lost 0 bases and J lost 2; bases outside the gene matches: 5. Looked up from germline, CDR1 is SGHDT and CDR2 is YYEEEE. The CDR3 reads CASSLALSGRQETQYF. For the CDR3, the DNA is TGTGCCAGCAGCTTGGCCCTTAGCGGGAGACAAGAGACCCAGTACTTC.

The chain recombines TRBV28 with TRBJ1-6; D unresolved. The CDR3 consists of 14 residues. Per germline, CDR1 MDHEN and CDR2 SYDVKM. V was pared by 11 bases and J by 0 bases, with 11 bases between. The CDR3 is CAGQGSSYNSPLHF. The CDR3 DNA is TGTGCCGGCCAAGGGAGCTCCTATAATTCACCCCTCCACTTT.

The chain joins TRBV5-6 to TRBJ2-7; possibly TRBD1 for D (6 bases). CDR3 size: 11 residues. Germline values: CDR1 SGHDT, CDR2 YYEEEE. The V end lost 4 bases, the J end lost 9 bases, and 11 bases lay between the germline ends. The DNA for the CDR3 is TGTGCCAGCAGCCGCAGGGGCTGGCAGTACTTC. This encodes CASSRRGWQYF.

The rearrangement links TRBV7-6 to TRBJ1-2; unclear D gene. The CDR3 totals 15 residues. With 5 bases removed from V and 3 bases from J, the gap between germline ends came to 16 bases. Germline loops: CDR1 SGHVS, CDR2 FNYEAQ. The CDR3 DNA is TGTGCCAGCAGCCCGTCCGCCAGTGTGGACTATGGCTACACCTTC. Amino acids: CASSPSASVDYGYTF.

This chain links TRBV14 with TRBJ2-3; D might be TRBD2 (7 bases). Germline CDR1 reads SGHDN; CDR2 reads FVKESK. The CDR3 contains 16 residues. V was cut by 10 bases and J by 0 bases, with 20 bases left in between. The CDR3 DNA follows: TGTGCCACCAGACTGACGGGGGGACATAGCACAGATACGCAGTATTTT. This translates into CATRLTGGHSTDTQYF.

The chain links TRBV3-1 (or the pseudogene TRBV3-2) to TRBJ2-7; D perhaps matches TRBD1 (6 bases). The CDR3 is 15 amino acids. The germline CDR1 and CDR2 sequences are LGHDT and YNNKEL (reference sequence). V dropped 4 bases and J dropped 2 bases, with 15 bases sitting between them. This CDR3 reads CASSPIQGSTYEQYF. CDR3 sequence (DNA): TGTGCCAGCAGCCCCATCCAGGGGAGTACCTACGAGCAGTACTTC.

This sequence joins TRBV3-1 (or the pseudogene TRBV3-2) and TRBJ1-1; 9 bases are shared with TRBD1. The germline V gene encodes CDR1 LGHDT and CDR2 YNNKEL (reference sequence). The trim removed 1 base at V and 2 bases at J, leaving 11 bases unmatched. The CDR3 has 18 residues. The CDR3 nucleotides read TGTGCCAGCAGCCAAGGCATACCGGGACAGGGCGCAAACACTGAAGCTTTCTTT. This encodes CASSQGIPGQGANTEAFF.